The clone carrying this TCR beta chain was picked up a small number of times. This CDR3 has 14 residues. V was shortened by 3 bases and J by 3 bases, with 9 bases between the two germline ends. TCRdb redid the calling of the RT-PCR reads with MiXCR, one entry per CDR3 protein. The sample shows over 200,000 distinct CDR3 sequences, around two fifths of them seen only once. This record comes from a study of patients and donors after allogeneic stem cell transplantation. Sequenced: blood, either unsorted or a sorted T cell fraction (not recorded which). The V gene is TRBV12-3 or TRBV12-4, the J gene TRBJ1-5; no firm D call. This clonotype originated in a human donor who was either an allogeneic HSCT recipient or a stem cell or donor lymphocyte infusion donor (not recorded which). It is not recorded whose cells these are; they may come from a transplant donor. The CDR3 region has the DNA TGTGCCAGCAGTTTCTTGCAGCCCAATCAGCCCCAGCATTTT. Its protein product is CASSFLQPNQPQHF.